This TCR beta chain was recorded in a study of shared clonotypes between healthy human individuals. The study, taken as a whole, reports: For sorted subsets, rarefaction showed incomplete sequencing despite large depth. Genetic and exposure-history diversity was limited by the few donors.

All donors qualified as healthy HIV-negative adults and had experienced no recent acute infections or vaccinations. All the donors were Caucasian adults who lived in Nashville, Tennessee. Using immunoSEQ multiplex PCR, the repertoire was profiled, and TCRdb retains in-frame clones only, with some absent. The sample contains 2 million to 2.5 million clones, 93% of which appear only once. About this clone: Antigen unknown. One end of the junction is discordant with germline, which a read error may explain.

Looked up from germline, CDR1 is SGHVS and CDR2 is FQNEAQ. This CDR3 is built from 15 residues. Sequencing was carried out using naive CD4+ T cells from PBMCs. The subset here: CD45RA+ positively selected. This chain uses TRBV7-8 with TRBJ1-5; 8 bases are a match to TRBD1. The source of this sequence is a young man in good health. Some clones in this sample may be carry-over from other donors' samples. The CDR3 region is CASSPRGDRGQLQHF. CDR3 DNA: TGTGCCAGCAGCCCCCGGGGTGACAGGGGTCAGCTCCAGCATTTT.